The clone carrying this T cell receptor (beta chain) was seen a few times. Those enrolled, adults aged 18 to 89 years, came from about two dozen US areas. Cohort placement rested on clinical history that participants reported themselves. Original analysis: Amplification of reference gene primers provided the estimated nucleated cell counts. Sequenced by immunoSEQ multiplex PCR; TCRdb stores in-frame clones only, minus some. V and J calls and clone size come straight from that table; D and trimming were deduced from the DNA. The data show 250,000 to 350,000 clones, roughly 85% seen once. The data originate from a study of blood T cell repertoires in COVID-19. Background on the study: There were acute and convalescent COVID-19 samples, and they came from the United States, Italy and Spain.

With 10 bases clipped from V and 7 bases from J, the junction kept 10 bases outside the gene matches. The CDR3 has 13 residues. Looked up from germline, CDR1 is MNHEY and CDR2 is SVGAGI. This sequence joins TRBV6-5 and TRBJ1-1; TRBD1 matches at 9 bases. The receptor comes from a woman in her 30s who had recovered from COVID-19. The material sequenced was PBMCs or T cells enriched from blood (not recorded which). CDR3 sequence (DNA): TGTGCCACCCGAGACAGGGGGGCCTTTGAAGCTTTCTTT. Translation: CATRDRGAFEAFF.